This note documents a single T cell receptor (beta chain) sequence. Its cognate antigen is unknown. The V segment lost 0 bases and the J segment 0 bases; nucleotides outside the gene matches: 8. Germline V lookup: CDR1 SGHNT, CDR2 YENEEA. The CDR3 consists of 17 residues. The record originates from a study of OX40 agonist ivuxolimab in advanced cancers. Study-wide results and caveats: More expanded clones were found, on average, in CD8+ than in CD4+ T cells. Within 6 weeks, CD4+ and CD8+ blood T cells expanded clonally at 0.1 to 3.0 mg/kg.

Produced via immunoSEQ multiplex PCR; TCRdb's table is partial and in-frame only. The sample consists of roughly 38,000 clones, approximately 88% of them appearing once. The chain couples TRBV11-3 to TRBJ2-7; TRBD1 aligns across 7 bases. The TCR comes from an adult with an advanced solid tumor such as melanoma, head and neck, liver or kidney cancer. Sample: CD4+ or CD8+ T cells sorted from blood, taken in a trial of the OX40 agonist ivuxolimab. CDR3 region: CASSLDAYGTDSYEQYF. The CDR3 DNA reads TGTGCCAGCAGCTTAGACGCATATGGGACAGACTCCTACGAGCAGTACTTC.